By share of the sample, the clone carrying this T cell receptor beta chain is medium-sized. The CDR3 covers 15 residues. Germline CDR1 reads MRHNA; CDR2 reads SNTAGT. Trimming removed 6 bases from V and 0 bases from J, with 13 bases in between. Sequencing was performed with immunoSEQ multiplex PCR; in TCRdb, only in-frame clones are kept and a portion is missing. The profile shows approximately 190,000 clones, about 86% of them singletons. These data belong to a study of blood T cell repertoires in COVID-19. The sequenced material came from PBMCs or T cells enriched from blood (not recorded which). The clonotype comes from a man between 35 and 55 years old who had recovered from COVID-19. This chain links TRBV6-4 with TRBJ2-3; D possibly corresponds to TRBD2 (5 bases). CDR3 sequence: CASRERATSTDTQYF. The CDR3 DNA follows: TGTGCCAGCAGGGAGAGGGCAACTAGCACAGATACGCAGTATTTT.